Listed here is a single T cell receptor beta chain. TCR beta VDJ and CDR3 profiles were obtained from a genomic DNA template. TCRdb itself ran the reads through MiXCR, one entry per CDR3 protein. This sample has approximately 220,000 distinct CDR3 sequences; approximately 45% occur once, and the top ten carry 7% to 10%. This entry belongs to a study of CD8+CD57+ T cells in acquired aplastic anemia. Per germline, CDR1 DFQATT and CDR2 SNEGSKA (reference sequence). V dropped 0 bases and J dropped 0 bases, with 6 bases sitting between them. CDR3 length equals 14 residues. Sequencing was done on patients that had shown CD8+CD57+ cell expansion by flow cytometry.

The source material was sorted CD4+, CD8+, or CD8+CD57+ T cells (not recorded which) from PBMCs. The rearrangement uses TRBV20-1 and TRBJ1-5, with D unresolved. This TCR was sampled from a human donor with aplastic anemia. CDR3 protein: CSARDSNSNQPQHF. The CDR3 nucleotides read TGCAGTGCTAGAGATTCTAATAGCAATCAGCCCCAGCATTTT.